This is a list of T cell receptor beta chains from one sample in a study of OX40 agonist ivuxolimab in advanced cancers. Clones were read by immunoSEQ multiplex PCR, and TCRdb kept only the in-frame ones, dropping some. The repertoire holds 77,000 or so clones, roughly nine tenths seen once, with roughly a tenth in the top ten. The material sequenced was CD4+ or CD8+ T cells sorted from blood, taken in a trial of the OX40 agonist ivuxolimab. These receptor sequences come from an adult with an advanced solid tumor such as melanoma, head and neck, liver or kidney cancer. Both conserved end residues are trimmed from each CDR3. A D gene is named only where the DNA matches it firmly.

>TRBJ1-5|-|TRBV27
ASSQGVIGNQPQH
>TRBJ1-1|-|TRBV9
ASSVGGLSISEAF
>TRBJ2-3|-|TRBV13
ASSLGLVPAQY
>TRBJ1-5|-|TRBV19
ASIRTETGNQPQH
>TRBJ1-2|-|TRBV9
ASSRAPEGYT
>TRBJ1-4|-|TRBV13
ASSSGGAANEKLF
>TRBJ1-1|TRBD1|TRBV7-9
ASSLDWKRGLPEAF
>TRBJ1-2|-|TRBV19
ASSPKTVYYGYT
>TRBJ2-3|-|TRBV6-5
ASSFLGPDTQY
>TRBJ2-4|-|TRBV30
AWSRIAKNIQY
>TRBJ1-6|TRBD1|TRBV5-6
ASSTGTGVSPLH
>TRBJ2-7|-|TRBV29-1
SVEDRAARGYEQY
>TRBJ1-2|-|TRBV10-3
AISGFTGEWDGYT
>TRBJ2-5|-|TRBV4-1
ASSQEGVGKETQY
>TRBJ1-1|TRBD1|TRBV30
AWSPGQGSTEAF
>TRBJ2-2|-|TRBV5-5
ASSPQGSGELF
>TRBJ2-7|-|TRBV5-1
ASSLGITYEQY
>TRBJ2-7|TRBD2|TRBV19
ASSIGAAGGPYEQY
>TRBJ1-2|TRBD1|TRBV27
ATSTGGGYGYT
>TRBJ2-7|-|TRBV10-3
ASDTGTAYEQY
>TRBJ2-7|-|TRBV6-1
ASSDGTQEY
>TRBJ1-2|-|TRBV27
ASSLSNEGNGYT
>TRBJ2-3|-|TRBV4-3
ASSPEPDYPSDTQY
>TRBJ2-5|-|TRBV7-3
ASSMGGQQETQY
>TRBJ2-7|-|TRBV19
ASSITLSQSYEQY
>TRBJ1-1|-|TRBV10-2
ASRGTPGGEAF
>TRBJ2-7|-|TRBV11-2
ASSLGRAGPPNEQY
>TRBJ2-1|TRBD2|TRBV7-2
ASSYPGTSGGNEQF
>TRBJ2-1|-|TRBV27
ASSHPVAGEQF
>TRBJ2-7|TRBD1|TRBV7-6
ASSLTGGVYEQY
>TRBJ2-7|-|TRBV9
ASSGLSGTSFYEQY
>TRBJ2-1|-|TRBV19
ASSMTTQGWHEQF
>TRBJ2-1|TRBD2|TRBV27
ASSGGTSGYNEQF
>TRBJ1-1|-|TRBV5-6
ASSLSSRGNTEAF
>TRBJ2-5|-|TRBV2
ASSPPGSKETQY
>TRBJ2-1|-|TRBV7-8
ASSGERGLSYNEQF
>TRBJ2-2|TRBD2|TRBV12-5
ASGPGTSGGWELF
>TRBJ1-1|-|TRBV6-6
ASSYSGLGTEAF
>TRBJ1-5|TRBD1|TRBV5-6
ASSLGTGSYQPQH
>TRBJ1-6|TRBD1|TRBV10-3
AISEQGTVDVTLSYNSPLH
>TRBJ1-2|TRBD1|TRBV30
AWSTGGNYGYT
>TRBJ1-6|TRBD1|TRBV6-6
ASSYPGTGQSPLH
>TRBJ2-3|-|TRBV25-1
ASSEYFLTDTQY
>TRBJ1-2|TRBD1|TRBV11-2
ASSLGQIYGYT
>TRBJ2-7|TRBD2|TRBV19
ASSAGLAGGYEQY
>TRBJ2-5|-|TRBV11-2
ASSFAVRLQETQY
>TRBJ1-5|-|TRBV11-2
ASSLSPVDQPQH
>TRBJ2-2|-|TRBV5-1
ASWRSGWTGELF